This TCR beta chain was identified during a study of a mutant IDH1 vaccine in newly diagnosed glioma. Study in general: Treated patients showed a male proportion of around 62%, a female proportion of roughly 38%, and a mean age of around 39 years. Study-level points and caveats: A vaccine-induced immune response developed in approximately 94% of the patients.

The CDR3 covers 15 residues. The junction had 6 bases not matched to a gene; V was cut back by 1 base and J by 2 bases. From germline, CDR1 is SQVTM and CDR2 ANQGSEA. As regards this clone: Its antigen is undetermined.

Produced via immunoSEQ multiplex PCR; TCRdb's table is partial and in-frame only. Of roughly 86,000 clones listed, about four fifths are singletons. Time point given: baseline, week 1 (first vaccination visit). Treatment of the sample: pre-vaccination baseline after standard-of-care therapy. The source material was PBMCs, sampled from a glioma patient treated with radiotherapy, temozolomide or both. The V and J genes are TRBV29-1 and TRBJ2-5; TRBD1 aligns across 8 bases. This sequence was found in a middle-aged man with glioma. The CDR3 sequence is CSVEGAGGEQETQYF. The CDR3 nucleotides are TGCAGCGTTGAAGGTGCAGGGGGCGAACAAGAGACCCAGTACTTC.